This T cell receptor (beta chain) is drawn from a study of cytomegalovirus exposure and HLA in healthy donors. This clone was detected only once. The target antigen is unknown. Germline CDR1 is SEHNR and CDR2 is FQNEAQ (reference sequence). The V and J ends lost 2 bases and 0 bases respectively, with 11 bases between them. This CDR3 region has 16 residues. The study, taken as a whole, reports: Productive rates of about 90% or about 30% were seen for most TCR beta V segments in an earlier analysis. It was shown in a later analysis that HLA-associated TCR beta chains were more clonally expanded than other, equally common chains. In a later analysis, CMV-associated beta chains were mostly HLA-associated, it appeared.

PCR used 60 Vbeta primers and 13 Jbeta primers. The data were produced by immunoSEQ multiplex PCR, yet TCRdb's version contains in-frame clones alone and is incomplete. The repertoire holds roughly 120,000 clones, roughly 80% seen once, with about 30% in the top ten. The chain is built from TRBV7-9 and TRBJ1-3; D gene unclear. The sequence came from a man aged 55-75 years in good health and CMV-seropositive. The specimen sequenced was PBMCs. In DNA, the CDR3 is TGTGCCAGCAGCTTAAGGTCGGGTCACTCTGGAAACACCATATATTTT. This encodes CASSLRSGHSGNTIYF.